Sequencing of this T cell receptor (beta chain) was carried out in a study of CD8 T cells in ankylosing spondylitis. Per the germline V gene, CDR1 is SGDLS and CDR2 is YYNGEE. V was clipped by 4 bases and J by 10 bases, with 18 bases between them. The CDR3 runs to 14 residues. Ten or more counts support this clonotype. Its antigen is as yet unknown. Findings of the study overall: Disease-linked clones displayed a CD8+ phenotype and appeared relatively rarely in peripheral blood. A TCR beta motif of fewer than ten highly homologous variants seemed to mark ankylosing spondylitis blood. Past studies reported some motif variants in reactive arthritis synovial fluid and blood. Matched ankylosing spondylitis synovial fluid reportedly contained a significantly enriched population of disease-linked clones.

MiXCR was run by TCRdb on the 5' RACE reads, yielding one entry per CDR3 protein. In the table there are roughly 250,000 distinct CDR3 sequences, 8% to 9.5% of which are singletons. The V call is TRBV9, the J call TRBJ2-1; D unresolved. This clonotype originated in a male donor with ankylosing spondylitis or in good health (not recorded which). The sequenced sample was blood, either unsorted or a sorted T cell fraction (not recorded which). The CDR3 DNA follows: TGTGCCAGCAGCTCCTCCCTCGGAGATCGGGAGCAGTTCTTC. As protein: CASSSSLGDREQFF. The entire variable domain, with the rest obtained from reference TRBV9 and TRBJ2-1, is as follows: DSGVTQTPKHLITATGQRVTLRCSPRSGDLSVYWYQQSLDQGLQFLIQYYNGEERAKGNILERFSAQQFPDLHSELNLSSLELGDSALYFCASSSSLGDREQFFGPGTRLTVL.